The 15 T cell receptor beta chains below come from one sample, sequenced in a study of cytomegalovirus exposure and HLA in healthy donors. It was with 60 Vbeta and 13 Jbeta primers that the PCR ran. Profiled with immunoSEQ multiplex PCR; TCRdb holds only in-frame clones, not every one. Here the sample spans 250,000 to 350,000 clones, about 80% being singletons. The source material was PBMCs. These receptors were taken from a girl between 2 and 10 years old in good health and CMV-seronegative.

This chain uses TRBV30 with TRBJ2-3; a weak D match, TRBD1 (6 bases). V was cut by 7 bases and J by 0 bases, with 11 bases left in between. The CDR3 covers 13 residues. CDR1 and CDR2 (germline): GTSNPN, SVGIG (reference sequence). The chain's CDR3 is CALQGSSTDTQYF. CDR3 nucleotide sequence: TGTGCCTTACAGGGTTCTAGCACAGATACGCAGTATTTT.

The chain is built from TRBV7-9 and TRBJ1-2; D is possibly TRBD1 (6 bases). Germline V gene data show CDR1 as SEHNR and CDR2 as FQNEAQ (reference sequence). V lost 5 bases to trimming and J lost 6 bases, with 13 bases between them. The length of the CDR3 is 13 residues. The CDR3 loop is CASSNRESDGYTF. The CDR3 nucleotides read TGTGCCAGCAGCAACAGGGAAAGCGATGGCTACACCTTC.

The genes are TRBV7-8 and TRBJ2-6; D perhaps matches TRBD1 (6 bases). This CDR3 is built from 20 residues. V was trimmed by 0 bases and J by 6 bases, leaving 24 bases between them. Germline CDR1 is SGHVS and CDR2 is FQNEAQ. The CDR3 nucleotides are TGTGCCAGCAGCTTAGCCAGAATCAGGACAGTGCCTCCTTCGGCCAACGTCCTGACTTTC. It yields the protein CASSLARIRTVPPSANVLTF.

J is TRBJ2-1 and V is TRBV13; a weak D match, TRBD2 (5 bases). The CDR3 has 15 amino acids. The V end lost 4 bases, the J end lost 9 bases, and 19 bases lay between the germline ends. Looked up from germline, CDR1 is PRHDT and CDR2 is FYEKMQ (reference sequence). The chain's CDR3 is CASSSTTGNEREQFF. The DNA of the CDR3 is TGTGCCAGCAGCTCGACTACGGGAAACGAGCGTGAGCAGTTCTTC.

This clone was picked up one time. The gene calls are TRBV7-6 and TRBJ2-7, with a weak D call TRBD2 (6 bases). The germline V gene encodes CDR1 SGHVS and CDR2 FNYEAQ. V lost 5 bases and J lost 2, with 16 bases in between. CDR3 length equals 15 residues. CDR3 loop: CASSPQGLVPYEQYF. DNA for the CDR3: TGTGCCAGCAGCCCGCAGGGACTTGTCCCCTACGAGCAGTACTTC.

Turning to this clone: Other nucleotide sequences in the sample specify the same CDR3. This chain connects TRBV5-1 to TRBJ1-1; perhaps TRBD1 as D (5 bases). CDR3 length: 15 residues. Trimming cost V 0 bases and J 1 base, with 10 bases left between them. In germline, CDR1 is SGHRS, CDR2 YFSETQ. CDR3 sequence reads: CASSLGGTGNTEAFF. As DNA, the CDR3 is TGCGCCAGCAGCTTGGGAGGCACAGGGAACACTGAAGCTTTCTTT.

V gene TRBV10-1 combines with J gene TRBJ1-1; D not resolved. The CDR3 is 13 residues long. Germline assignment: CDR1 WNHNN and CDR2 SYGVQD (reference sequence). Trimming took 8 bases from V and 0 from J, leaving 10 bases between them. In DNA form, the CDR3 reads TGCGCCAGCCGGAGCTCACTGAACACTGAAGCTTTCTTT. As protein: CASRSSLNTEAFF.

The chain has TRBV15 and TRBJ2-1; D is possibly TRBD2 (5 bases). V shed 1 base and J shed 8 bases, with 9 bases lying between them. Germline V gives CDR1 LNHNV, CDR2 YYDKDF (reference sequence). The CDR3 sequence is 13 residues long. CDR3 sequence: CATSRAGGDEQFF. The CDR3 bases are TGTGCCACCAGCAGAGCAGGAGGCGATGAGCAGTTCTTC.

This clone was seen just once. The V and J genes are TRBV28 and TRBJ2-5, with D unclear. The CDR3 extends over 13 amino acids. The germline V gene encodes CDR1 MDHEN and CDR2 SYDVKM. V lost 5 bases, J lost 5 bases, and 12 bases lay in between. CDR3 sequence (DNA): TGTGCCAGCAGTAGAGGCGACCCGGAGACCCAGTACTTC. Translation gives CASSRGDPETQYF.

The chain carries TRBV9 and TRBJ2-3; 12 bases fit TRBD2. Looked up from germline, CDR1 is SGDLS and CDR2 is YYNGEE. The CDR3 is 16 amino acids. V lost 0 bases, J lost 5 bases, and 4 bases stayed unmatched. The DNA for the CDR3 is TGTGCCAGCAGCGTAGAAACTAGCGGGAGGTTAGATACGCAGTATTTT. Its translation: CASSVETSGRLDTQYF. Together with reference TRBV9 and TRBJ2-3, the CDR3 gives the full variable domain: DSGVTQTPKHLITATGQRVTLRCSPRSGDLSVYWYQQSLDQGLQFLIQYYNGEERAKGNILERFSAQQFPDLHSELNLSSLELGDSALYFCASSVETSGRLDTQYFGPGTRLTVL.

V and J are TRBV6-5 and TRBJ1-1; possibly TRBD1 for D (5 bases). The V and J ends lost 3 bases and 8 bases respectively, with 16 bases between them. Germline V gives CDR1 MNHEY, CDR2 SVGAGI. The CDR3 has 14 residues. The CDR3 loop is CASSYSGGSDEAFF. CDR3 coding DNA: TGTGCCAGCAGTTATTCGGGGGGGTCGGACGAAGCTTTCTTT.

The chain combines TRBV4-1 with TRBJ2-1; TRBD1 agrees at 9 bases. Germline V gene lookup returns CDR1 MGHRA and CDR2 YSYEKL. The CDR3 contains 15 residues. V lost 5 bases, J lost 3 bases, and 5 bases stayed unmatched. CDR3 region: CASSGQTGGYNEQFF. DNA of the CDR3: TGCGCCAGCAGCGGGCAGACAGGGGGCTACAATGAGCAGTTCTTC.

This clone was detected only once. The genes are TRBV4-2 and TRBJ1-5, with a weak D call TRBD1 (5 bases). This CDR3 spans 17 amino acids. CDR1 is LGHNA, CDR2 YNFKEQ, per germline. Trimming removed 1 base from V and 6 bases from J, with 19 bases in between. CDR3 residues: CASSQVYLGQGSQPQHF. CDR3 coding DNA: TGTGCCAGCAGCCAAGTCTACCTAGGGCAGGGCAGTCAGCCCCAGCATTTT.

This chain connects TRBV6-1 to TRBJ2-3; D uncertain. CDR1 and CDR2 (germline): MNHNS, SASEGT. The CDR3 is 17 residues long. V lost 3 bases to trimming and J lost 4 bases, with 20 bases between them. CDR3 sequence: CASSDAASITMADTQYF. CDR3 bases: TGTGCCAGCAGTGATGCTGCAAGCATAACGATGGCAGATACGCAGTATTTT.

This chain joins TRBV11-2 and TRBJ2-4, with D maybe TRBD1 (5 bases). V was trimmed by 4 bases and J by 6 bases, leaving 13 bases between them. The germline CDR1 and CDR2 sequences are SGHAT and FQNNGV. The CDR3 is made up of 14 amino acids. In DNA, the CDR3 is TGTGCCAGCAGCTCGCAGGGCCCAGGAAACATTCAGTACTTC. This gives the protein CASSSQGPGNIQYF.